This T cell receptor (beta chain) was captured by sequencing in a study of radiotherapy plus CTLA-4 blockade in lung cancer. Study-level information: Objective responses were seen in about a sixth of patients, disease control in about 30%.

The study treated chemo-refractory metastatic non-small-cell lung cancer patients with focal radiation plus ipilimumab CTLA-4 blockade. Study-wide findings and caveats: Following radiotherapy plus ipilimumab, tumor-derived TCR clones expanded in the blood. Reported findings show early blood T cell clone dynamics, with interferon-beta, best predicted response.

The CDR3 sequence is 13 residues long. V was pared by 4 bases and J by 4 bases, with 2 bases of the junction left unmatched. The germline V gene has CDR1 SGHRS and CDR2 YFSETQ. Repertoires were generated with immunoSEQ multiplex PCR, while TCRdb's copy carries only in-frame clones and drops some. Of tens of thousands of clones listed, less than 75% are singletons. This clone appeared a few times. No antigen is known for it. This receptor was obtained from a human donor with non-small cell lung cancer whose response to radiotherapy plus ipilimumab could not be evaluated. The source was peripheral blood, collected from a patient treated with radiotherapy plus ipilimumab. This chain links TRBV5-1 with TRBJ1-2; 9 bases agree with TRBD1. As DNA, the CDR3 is TGCGCCAGCAGCCAGGGACAGGGCTATGGCTACACCTTC. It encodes CASSQGQGYGYTF. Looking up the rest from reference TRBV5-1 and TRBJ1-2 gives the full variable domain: KAGVTQTPRYLIKTRGQQVTLSCSPISGHRSVSWYQQTPGQGLQFLFEYFSETQRNKGNFPGRFSGRQFSNSRSEMNVSTLELGDSALYLCASSQGQGYGYTFGSGTRLTVV.